This TCR beta chain was retrieved from a study of cytomegalovirus exposure and HLA in healthy donors. Notes on this clone: No antigen is known for it.

Clones were read by immunoSEQ multiplex PCR, and TCRdb kept only the in-frame ones, dropping some. The repertoire has about 110,000 clones, more than 70% of them found once; the top ten carry roughly 2.1%. This CDR3 has 19 residues. V was clipped by 4 bases and J by 0 bases, with 19 bases between them. Germline-derived CDR1 and CDR2 are LGHNA and YNFKEQ. Regarding the study as a whole: The listing of fewer than 200 TCR beta chains classed them as cytomegalovirus-associated. A subsequent analysis found that TCR clusters from the first cohort also tended to co-occur in the approximately 130 validation repertoires, with under 95% of cluster scores above 0.

This clonotype was sampled from a woman between 18 and 29 years old in good health and CMV-seronegative. Sequencing was carried out using PBMCs. V usage is TRBV4-2 and J usage is TRBJ2-6, with D tentatively TRBD1 (6 bases). The CDR3 region has the DNA TGTGCCAGCAGCCTCGACTCAGGGGCTTCCTACTCTGGGGCCAACGTCCTGACTTTC. Translating it yields CASSLDSGASYSGANVLTF.